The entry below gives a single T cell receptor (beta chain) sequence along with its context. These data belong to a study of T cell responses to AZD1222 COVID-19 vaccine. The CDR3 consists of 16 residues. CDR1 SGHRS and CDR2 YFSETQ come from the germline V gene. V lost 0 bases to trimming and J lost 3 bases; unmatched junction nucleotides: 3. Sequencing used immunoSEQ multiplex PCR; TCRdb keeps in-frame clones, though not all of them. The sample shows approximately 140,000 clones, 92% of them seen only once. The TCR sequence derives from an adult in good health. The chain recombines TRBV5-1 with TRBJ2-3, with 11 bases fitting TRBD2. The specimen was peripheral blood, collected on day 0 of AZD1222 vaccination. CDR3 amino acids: CASSLATSGSTDTQYF. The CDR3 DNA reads TGCGCCAGCAGCTTGGCCACTAGCGGGAGTACAGATACGCAGTATTTT.